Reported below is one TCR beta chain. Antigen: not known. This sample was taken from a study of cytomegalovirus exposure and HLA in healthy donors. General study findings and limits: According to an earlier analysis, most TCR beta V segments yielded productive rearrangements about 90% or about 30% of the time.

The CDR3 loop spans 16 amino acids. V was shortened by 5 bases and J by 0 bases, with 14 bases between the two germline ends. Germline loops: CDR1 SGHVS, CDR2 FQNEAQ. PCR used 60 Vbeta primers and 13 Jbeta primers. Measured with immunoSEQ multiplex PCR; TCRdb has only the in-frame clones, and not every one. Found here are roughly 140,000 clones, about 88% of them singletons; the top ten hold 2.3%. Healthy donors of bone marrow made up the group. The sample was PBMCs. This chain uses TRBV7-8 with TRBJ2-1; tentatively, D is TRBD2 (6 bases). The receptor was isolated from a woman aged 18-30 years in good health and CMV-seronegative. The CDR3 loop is CASSPRRGSSYNEQFF. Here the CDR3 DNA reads TGTGCCAGCAGCCCCCGTCGGGGGAGCTCCTACAATGAGCAGTTCTTC.